This entry concerns a single T cell receptor beta chain. Antigen specificity is unknown. This clone may be a read error of a much larger clone one base away. TCRbeta libraries were built with three rounds of nested PCR, modified from ARM-PCR. TCRdb recomputed calls from the multiplex PCR reads with MiXCR, one row per CDR3 protein. The sample has 100,000 or so distinct CDR3 sequences, about 62% seen once. The data stem from a study of tumor and adjacent non-tumor tissue in lung cancer. V lost 5 bases and J lost 5, with 18 bases in between. This CDR3 is built from 15 residues. Study results and caveats: Top 100 clones took a larger repertoire share in normal lung. Significantly higher TCR diversity was found in tumor than normal lung.

The template was RNA from unsorted bulk tissue. The normal lung tissue was taken more than 3 cm from the tumor edge. Between August and November 2014, newly diagnosed, chemotherapy-naive lung cancer patients underwent thoracic surgery in China. J is TRBJ1-2 and V is TRBV12-3 or TRBV12-4; D is undetermined. The source material was distant non-tumor lung tissue. The origin of this receptor is a man aged 25 to 40 with non-small cell lung cancer. This CDR3 is CASSPSTEGGYGYTF. CDR3 DNA sequence: TGTGCCAGCAGTCCCTCAACAGAGGGCGGGTATGGCTACACCTTC.